This TCR beta chain appears in the sequencing data of a study of tumor and adjacent non-tumor tissue in lung cancer. The V end was cut by 5 bases, the J end by 6 bases, with 17 bases between. The CDR3 loop spans 15 amino acids. The germline V gene has CDR1 MNHEY and CDR2 SVGAGI. RNA was extracted from bulk tissue without any cell sorting. This non-tumor lung sample came from over 3 cm beyond the tumor edge. TCRbeta libraries were built with three rounds of nested PCR, modified from ARM-PCR. In TCRdb, the multiplex PCR reads were re-called with MiXCR into one record per CDR3 protein. The repertoire holds some 73,000 distinct CDR3 sequences, with about 82% as singletons.

The V and J genes are TRBV6-5 and TRBJ2-4; possible D gene TRBD1, 5 bases. The clonotype originates from a man between 60 and 75 years old with non-small cell lung cancer. The sample comprised distant non-tumor lung tissue. The CDR3 reads CASSGHSESRNIQYF. CDR3 nucleotides: TGTGCCAGCAGTGGACATTCCGAATCCAGAAACATTCAGTACTTC.